Each of the 14 T cell receptor beta chains below was sequenced from the same sample in a study of glioma-infiltrating T cells after dendritic cell vaccination. Assay used: immunoSEQ multiplex PCR; TCRdb lists only in-frame clones, some missing. Of tens of thousands of clones listed, 90% are singletons. The material was blood, obtained before dendritic cell vaccination. These receptors came from a human donor with glioblastoma.

The chain links TRBV7-9 to TRBJ2-3; 11 nucleotides agree with TRBD2. The CDR3 contains 15 residues. Looked up from germline, CDR1 is SEHNR and CDR2 is FQNEAQ (reference sequence). Unmatched junction bases numbered 5, after V lost 5 bases and J lost 4 bases. This CDR3 reads CASSQTSGASDTQYF. Written as DNA, the CDR3 is TGTGCCAGCAGCCAGACTAGCGGGGCGTCAGATACGCAGTATTTT. The whole variable domain, filled in from reference TRBV7-9 and TRBJ2-3, reads DTGVSQNPRHKITKRGQNVTFRCDPISEHNRLYWYRQTLGQGPEFLTYFQNEAQLEKSRLLSDRFSAERPKGSFSTLEIQRTEQGDSAMYLCASSQTSGASDTQYFGPGTRLTVL.

This chain uses TRBV19 with TRBJ1-3; 7 nucleotides line up with TRBD1. Germline CDR1 is LNHDA and CDR2 is SQIVND (reference sequence). This CDR3 has 14 residues. The junction had 5 bases not matched to a gene; V was cut back by 7 bases and J by 2 bases. CDR3 loop: CASTPQGAGNTIYF. CDR3 nucleotides: TGTGCCAGTACCCCGCAGGGGGCTGGAAACACCATATATTTT.

The rearrangement links TRBV4-1 to TRBJ1-2, with TRBD1 matching 12 bases. CDR1 and CDR2 (germline): MGHRA, YSYEKL. CDR3 length: 18 amino acids. The V and J ends lost 0 bases and 4 bases, in that order; junction bases with no gene match: 9. This CDR3 reads CASSQDPGQGARVYGYTF. The DNA for the CDR3 is TGCGCCAGCAGCCAAGATCCGGGACAGGGGGCGCGAGTCTATGGCTACACCTTC.

This chain uses TRBV14 with TRBJ1-1; possible D gene TRBD1, 6 bases. Trimming removed 3 bases at V and 4 bases at J, with 9 bases between. The germline gives CDR1 SGHDN, CDR2 FVKESK. The CDR3 is 13 amino acids. CDR3 region: CASSHTGRTEAFF. The CDR3 DNA is TGTGCCAGCAGCCACACAGGGCGCACTGAAGCTTTCTTT. The full variable domain, with the rest looked up from reference TRBV14 and TRBJ1-1, is EAGVTQFPSHSVIEKGQTVTLRCDPISGHDNLYWYRRVMGKEIKFLLHFVKESKQDESGMPNNRFLAERTGGTYSTLKVQPAELEDSGVYFCASSHTGRTEAFFGQGTRLTVV.

This chain links TRBV6-4 with TRBJ1-4; 10 nucleotides match TRBD1. CDR3 size: 14 residues. CDR1 is MRHNA and CDR2 is SNTAGT in the germline V gene. Trimming at V came to 5 bases and at J to 5 bases, leaving 2 bases not matched to a gene. This CDR3 reads CASSQDRGNEKLFF. The CDR3 DNA reads TGTGCCAGCAGTCAGGACAGGGGGAATGAAAAACTGTTTTTT.

The chain carries TRBV6-6 and TRBJ1-5, with D hard to call. The CDR3 runs to 14 residues. Trimming removed 0 bases at V and 6 bases at J, with 9 bases between. Germline loops: CDR1 MNHNY, CDR2 SVGAGI (reference sequence). CDR3 residues: CASSYSNGVQPQHF. The DNA of the CDR3 is TGTGCCAGCAGTTACTCGAACGGGGTTCAGCCCCAGCATTTT.

The J gene is TRBJ2-1, the V gene TRBV6-5, with 8 bases identical to TRBD1. The ends lost 10 bases at V and 7 bases at J; junction bases unmatched: 12. Germline V gene lookup returns CDR1 MNHEY and CDR2 SVGAGI. The CDR3 sequence is 14 residues long. CDR3 sequence: CATRGRTTGNEQFF. As DNA, the CDR3 is TGTGCCACCAGGGGGCGGACCACTGGGAATGAGCAGTTCTTC.

The chain combines TRBV6-5 with TRBJ1-1, with D unclear. This CDR3 region has 15 residues. Germline-derived CDR1 and CDR2 are MNHEY and SVGAGI. V gave up 8 bases and J gave up 2 bases, with 18 bases separating them. In DNA, the CDR3 is TGTGCCAGCTACGGATCTAATCGGGAAAACACTGAAGCTTTCTTT. Residues: CASYGSNRENTEAFF.

The chain couples TRBV15 to TRBJ2-1, with TRBD2 matching 7 bases. Trimming took 6 bases from V and 7 from J; bases not matched to a gene: 0. The CDR3 runs to 11 residues. CDR1 is LNHNV and CDR2 is YYDKDF in the germline V gene (reference sequence). The CDR3 nucleotides read TGTGCCACCAGACTAGCGAATGAGCAGTTCTTC. Its protein is CATRLANEQFF.

This chain joins TRBV29-1 and TRBJ1-2, with a possible D match to TRBD1 (6 bases). Deletions cut 0 bases from V and 8 bases from J, with 19 bases between. CDR1 and CDR2 from the germline V gene are SQVTM and ANQGSEA. The CDR3 sequence is 15 residues long. The CDR3 loop reads CSVEDGGARVLGYTF. The DNA of the CDR3 is TGCAGCGTTGAAGATGGGGGGGCGCGGGTCTTAGGCTACACCTTC. The variable domain in full, with the rest retrieved from reference TRBV29-1 and TRBJ1-2, is SAVISQKPSRDICQRGTSLTIQCQVDSQVTMMFWYRQQPGQSLTLIATANQGSEATYESGFVIDKFPISRPNLTFSTLTVSNMSPEDSSIYLCSVEDGGARVLGYTFGSGTRLTVV.

Only a few counts were recorded for this clone. This chain connects TRBV2 to TRBJ2-7; 11 bases agree with TRBD2. Looked up from germline, CDR1 is SNHLY and CDR2 is FYNNEI. The CDR3 extends over 15 amino acids. The trim removed 6 bases at V and 1 base at J, leaving 5 bases unmatched. CDR3 DNA sequence: TGTGCCAGCAGGCAGACTAGCGGGGCTTCCTACGAGCAGTACTTC. It is translated as CASRQTSGASYEQYF.

V usage is TRBV4-2 and J usage is TRBJ1-3, with a possible D match to TRBD1 (6 bases). Germline V gene lookup returns CDR1 LGHNA and CDR2 YNFKEQ. Trimming pared 4 bases from V and 4 bases from J, leaving 14 bases between. The CDR3 covers 15 residues. The CDR3 region has the DNA TGTGCCAGCAGCCGAAACAACAGGGACGGAAACACCATATATTTT. Its protein is CASSRNNRDGNTIYF.

This clone came up once. V is TRBV2 and J is TRBJ2-1; tentatively, D is TRBD1 (5 bases). The germline CDR1 and CDR2 sequences are SNHLY and FYNNEI. Trimming shortened V by 6 bases and J by 7 bases, and 13 bases separated the two germline ends. This CDR3 is 13 amino acids long. The CDR3 DNA reads as TGTGCCAGCAGAATAGGGGCGTTGAATGAGCAGTTCTTC. This gives the protein CASRIGALNEQFF.

The chain carries TRBV29-1 and TRBJ1-1, with a weak D call TRBD1 (6 bases). The V gene's germline CDR1 is SQVTM and CDR2 ANQGSEA. Trimming pared 5 bases from V and 5 bases from J, leaving 12 bases between. The CDR3 loop spans 12 amino acids. CDR3 nucleotide sequence: TGCAGCGTTCTCCCCGGACAGACTGAAGCTTTCTTT. Its translation is CSVLPGQTEAFF. The full variable domain, in which reference TRBV29-1 and TRBJ1-1 provide the parts outside the CDR3, is SAVISQKPSRDICQRGTSLTIQCQVDSQVTMMFWYRQQPGQSLTLIATANQGSEATYESGFVIDKFPISRPNLTFSTLTVSNMSPEDSSIYLCSVLPGQTEAFFGQGTRLTVV.